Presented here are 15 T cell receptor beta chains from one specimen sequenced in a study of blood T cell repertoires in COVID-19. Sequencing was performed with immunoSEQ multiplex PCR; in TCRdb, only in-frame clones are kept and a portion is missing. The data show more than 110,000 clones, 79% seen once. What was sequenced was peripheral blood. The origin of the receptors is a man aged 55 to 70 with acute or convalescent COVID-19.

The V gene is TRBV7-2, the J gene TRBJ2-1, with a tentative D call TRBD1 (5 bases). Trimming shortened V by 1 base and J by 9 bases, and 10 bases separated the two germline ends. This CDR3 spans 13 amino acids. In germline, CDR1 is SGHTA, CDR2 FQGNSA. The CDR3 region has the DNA TGTGCCAGCAGCTTAGATCAGGGAAGTGAGCAGTTCTTC. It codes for CASSLDQGSEQFF.

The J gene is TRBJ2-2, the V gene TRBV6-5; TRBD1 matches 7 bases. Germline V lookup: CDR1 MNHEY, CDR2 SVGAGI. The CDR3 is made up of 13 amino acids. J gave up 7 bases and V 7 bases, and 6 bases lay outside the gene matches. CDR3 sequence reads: CASIRQGGGELFF. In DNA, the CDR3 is TGTGCCAGCATCAGACAGGGTGGCGGGGAGCTGTTTTTT.

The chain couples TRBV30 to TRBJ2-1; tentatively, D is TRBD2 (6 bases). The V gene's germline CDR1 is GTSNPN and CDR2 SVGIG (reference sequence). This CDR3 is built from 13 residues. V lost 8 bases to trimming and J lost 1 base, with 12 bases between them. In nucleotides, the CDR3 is TGTGCCCTGAGGCGGGGTTCCTACAATGAGCAGTTCTTC. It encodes CALRRGSYNEQFF.

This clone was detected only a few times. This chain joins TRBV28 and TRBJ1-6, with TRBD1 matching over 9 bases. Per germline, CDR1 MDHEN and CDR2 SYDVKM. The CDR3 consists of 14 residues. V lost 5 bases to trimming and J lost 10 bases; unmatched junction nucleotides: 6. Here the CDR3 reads CASSGGTGRSPLHF. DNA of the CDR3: TGTGCCAGCAGTGGGGGGACAGGGAGATCACCCCTCCACTTT. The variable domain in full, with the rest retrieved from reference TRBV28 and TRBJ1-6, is DVKVTQSSRYLVKRTGEKVFLECVQDMDHENMFWYRQDPGLGLRLIYFSYDVKMKEKGDIPEGYSVSREKKERFSLILESASTNQTSMYLCASSGGTGRSPLHFGNGTRLTVT.

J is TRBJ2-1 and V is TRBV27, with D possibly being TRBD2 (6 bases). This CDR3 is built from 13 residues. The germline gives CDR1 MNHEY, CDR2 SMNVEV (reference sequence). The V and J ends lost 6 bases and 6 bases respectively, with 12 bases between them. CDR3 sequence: CASRTRGFNEQFF. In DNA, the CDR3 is TGTGCCAGCAGGACTAGAGGTTTCAATGAGCAGTTCTTC.

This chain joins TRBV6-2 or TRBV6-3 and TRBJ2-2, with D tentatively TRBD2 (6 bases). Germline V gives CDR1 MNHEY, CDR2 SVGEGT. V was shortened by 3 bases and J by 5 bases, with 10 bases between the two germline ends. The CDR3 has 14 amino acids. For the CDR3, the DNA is TGTGCCAGCAGTTATCAAGGGAGGACCGGGGAGCTGTTTTTT. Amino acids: CASSYQGRTGELFF.

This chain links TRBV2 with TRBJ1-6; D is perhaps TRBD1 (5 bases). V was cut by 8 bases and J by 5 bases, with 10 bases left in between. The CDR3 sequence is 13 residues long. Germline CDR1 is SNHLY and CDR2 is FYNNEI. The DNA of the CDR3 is TGTGCCAGCGGGGCAGAAAATAATTCACCCCTCCACTTT. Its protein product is CASGAENNSPLHF.

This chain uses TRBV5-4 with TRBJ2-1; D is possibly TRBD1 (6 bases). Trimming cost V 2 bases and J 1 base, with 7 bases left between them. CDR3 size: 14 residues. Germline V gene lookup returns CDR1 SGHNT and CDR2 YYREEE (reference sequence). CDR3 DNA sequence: TGTGCCAGCAGCTTCCAGGGGTCCTACAATGAGCAGTTCTTC. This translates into CASSFQGSYNEQFF.

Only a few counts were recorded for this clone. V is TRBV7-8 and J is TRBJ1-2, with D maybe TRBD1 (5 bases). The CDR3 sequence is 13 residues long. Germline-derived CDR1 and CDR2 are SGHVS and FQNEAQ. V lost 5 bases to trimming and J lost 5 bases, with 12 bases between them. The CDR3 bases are TGTGCCAGCAGCCACGACAGTTTTTATGGCTACACCTTC. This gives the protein CASSHDSFYGYTF.

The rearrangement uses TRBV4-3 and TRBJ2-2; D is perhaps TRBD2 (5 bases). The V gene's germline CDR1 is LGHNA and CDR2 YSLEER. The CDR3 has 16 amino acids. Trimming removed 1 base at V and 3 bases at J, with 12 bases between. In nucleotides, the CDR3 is TGCGCCAGCAGCCAAGTTCCGGGGTTTGACACCGGGGAGCTGTTTTTT. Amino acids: CASSQVPGFDTGELFF.

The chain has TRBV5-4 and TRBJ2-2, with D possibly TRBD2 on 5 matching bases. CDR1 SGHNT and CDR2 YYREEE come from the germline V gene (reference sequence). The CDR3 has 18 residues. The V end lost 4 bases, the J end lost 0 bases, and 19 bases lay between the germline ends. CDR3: CASSPGSRGVTNTGELFF. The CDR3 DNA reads TGTGCCAGCAGCCCCGGATCCCGGGGAGTAACGAACACCGGGGAGCTGTTTTTT.

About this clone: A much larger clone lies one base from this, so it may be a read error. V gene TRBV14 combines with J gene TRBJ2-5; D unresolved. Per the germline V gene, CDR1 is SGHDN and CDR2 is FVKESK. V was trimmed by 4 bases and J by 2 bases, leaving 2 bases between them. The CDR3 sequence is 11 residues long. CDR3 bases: TGTGCCAGCAGCCCACAAGAGACCCAGTACTTC. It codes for CASSPQETQYF.

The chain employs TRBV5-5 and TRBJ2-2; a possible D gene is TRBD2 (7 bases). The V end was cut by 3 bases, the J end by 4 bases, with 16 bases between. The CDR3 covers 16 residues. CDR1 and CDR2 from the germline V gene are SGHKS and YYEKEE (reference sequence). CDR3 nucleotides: TGTGCCAGCAGCTCCTCGGGGGGCAGGGGCACCGGGGAGCTGTTTTTT. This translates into CASSSSGGRGTGELFF.

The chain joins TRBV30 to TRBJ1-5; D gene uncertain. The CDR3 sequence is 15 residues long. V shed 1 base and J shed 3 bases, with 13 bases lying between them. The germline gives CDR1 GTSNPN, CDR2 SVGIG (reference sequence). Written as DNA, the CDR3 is TGTGCCTGGAGTGCCCCTGGGCCTCCCAATCAGCCCCAGCATTTT. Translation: CAWSAPGPPNQPQHF.

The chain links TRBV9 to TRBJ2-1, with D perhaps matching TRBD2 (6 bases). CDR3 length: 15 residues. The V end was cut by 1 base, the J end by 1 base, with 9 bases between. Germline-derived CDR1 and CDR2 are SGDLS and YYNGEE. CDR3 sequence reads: CASSVSGVSYNEQFF. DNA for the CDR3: TGTGCCAGCAGCGTATCGGGAGTATCCTACAATGAGCAGTTCTTC.